One sample yielded the 10 T cell receptor beta chains listed below, sequenced in a study of shared clonotypes between healthy human individuals. Assay: immunoSEQ multiplex PCR; the TCRdb copy retains only in-frame clones and omits some. The data show some 2.1 million clones, with 95% seen just once and approximately 0.13% held by the top ten. Specimen: naive CD4+ T cells sorted from blood. Subset: CD45RA+ positively selected. The receptors stem from a man aged 18 to 29 in good health.

This clone appeared a single time. V and J are TRBV18 and TRBJ1-3; 9 nucleotides match TRBD1. CDR1 and CDR2 (germline): KGHSH, LQKENI. Trimming cost V 6 bases and J 4 bases; bases outside gene matches: 4. The CDR3 is 14 residues long. The chain's CDR3 is CASSQGQGGNTIYF. The CDR3 DNA sequence: TGTGCCAGCTCGCAGGGACAGGGAGGAAACACCATATATTTT.

The chain couples TRBV10-3 to TRBJ2-3, with 7 positions matching TRBD2. The CDR3 spans 18 residues. Germline CDR1 and CDR2: ENHRY and SYGVKD. The ends lost 5 bases at V and 1 base at J; junction bases unmatched: 15. The CDR3 DNA reads TGTGCCATCAGTAACATAGCGGGTTATGCGCCGGGCACAGATACGCAGTATTTT. Residues: CAISNIAGYAPGTDTQYF.

On this clone: The sample holds other DNA sequences that translate to the same CDR3. The chain combines TRBV30 with TRBJ1-1, with D perhaps TRBD1 (5 bases). CDR3 size: 14 residues. Trimming removed 2 bases from V and 0 bases from J, with 10 bases in between. Germline CDR1 reads GTSNPN; CDR2 reads SVGIG (reference sequence). The CDR3 here is CAWSRQGLNTEAFF. The CDR3 DNA reads as TGTGCCTGGAGTAGGCAGGGATTGAACACTGAAGCTTTCTTT.

The chain joins TRBV14 to TRBJ2-7; 8 nucleotides match TRBD1. Trimming removed 1 base from V and 3 bases from J; junction bases left unmatched: 5. Germline CDR1 is SGHDN and CDR2 is FVKESK. This CDR3 has 15 residues. CDR3 residues: CASSQATGVRYEQYF. CDR3 DNA sequence: TGTGCCAGCAGCCAAGCGACAGGGGTACGCTACGAGCAGTACTTC.

The J gene is TRBJ2-5, the V gene TRBV18; TRBD1 is a possible D gene (6 bases). CDR3 length equals 15 residues. The ends were cut back, 3 bases at V and 1 base at J, with 12 bases in the middle. CDR1 is KGHSH and CDR2 is LQKENI in the germline V gene. The CDR3 bases are TGTGCCAGCTCACCGAAAGAGGGGGTCCAAGAGACCCAGTACTTC. Encoded protein: CASSPKEGVQETQYF.

The chain is built from TRBV5-1 and TRBJ2-7; D may be TRBD2 (5 bases). V was shortened by 0 bases and J by 3 bases, with 13 bases between the two germline ends. Germline V CDR1 and CDR2: SGHRS, YFSETQ. This CDR3 has 15 amino acids. The CDR3 DNA reads TGCGCCAGCAGCTTGGGGACTCATGGGCTCTACGAGCAGTACTTC. This translates into CASSLGTHGLYEQYF.

As concerns this clone: One end of the junction fails to match germline, which may point to a read error. Here the CDR3 reads CASSLEPVANYGYTF. The CDR3 nucleotides read TGCGCCAGCAGCTTGGAGCCAGTTGCTAACTATGGCTACACCTTC. V gene TRBV5-4 combines with J gene TRBJ1-2; D is unclear. There are 15 residues in the CDR3. Germline values: CDR1 SGHNT, CDR2 YYREEE (reference sequence).

The gene calls are TRBV7-2 and TRBJ2-1; weak D call: TRBD1 (5 bases). Deletions cut 0 bases from V and 5 bases from J, with 17 bases between. From germline, CDR1 is SGHTA and CDR2 FQGNSA. This CDR3 comprises 17 residues. The CDR3: CASSLAVSRVMDNEQFF. In DNA form, the CDR3 reads TGTGCCAGCAGCTTAGCAGTCTCCAGGGTAATGGACAATGAGCAGTTCTTC.

The rearrangement links TRBV6-1 to TRBJ1-6; D is uncertain. Germline V gives CDR1 MNHNS, CDR2 SASEGT. The CDR3 runs to 15 residues. Trimming cost V 6 bases and J 7 bases, with 16 bases left between them. DNA for the CDR3: TGTGCCAGCAGCACCTGGTTTCCTGGGAATTCACCCCTCCACTTT. Encoded protein: CASSTWFPGNSPLHF.

The J gene is TRBJ2-7, the V gene TRBV2; a possible D gene is TRBD1 (6 bases). CDR1 and CDR2 (germline): SNHLY, FYNNEI. The CDR3 is 12 residues long. V was cut by 10 bases and J by 2 bases, with 12 bases left in between. The CDR3 loop is CAIGTLAYEQYF. Written as DNA, the CDR3 is TGTGCCATCGGGACACTGGCCTACGAGCAGTACTTC.